The next 15 T cell receptor beta chains were all read from a single sample in a study of T cells after yellow fever vaccination. Each CDR3 protein is one row after TCRdb ran MiXCR on the 5' RACE reads. The table has more than 300,000 distinct CDR3 sequences, roughly 7% seen once. Sequencing used PBMCs, obtained roughly 47 days after the first yellow fever vaccination. The receptor source for this set is a man between 18 and 35 years old who received the YFV17D yellow fever vaccine.

This clonotype was observed many times. The rearrangement links TRBV15 to TRBJ1-1, with D maybe TRBD1 (6 bases). Germline lookup yields CDR1 LNHNV and CDR2 YYDKDF (reference sequence). Trimming shortened V by 5 bases and J by 4 bases, and 17 bases separated the two germline ends. This CDR3 is built from 15 residues. CDR3 amino acids: CATSVGQRAATEAFF. The CDR3 region has the DNA TGTGCCACCAGCGTAGGACAGAGGGCGGCCACTGAAGCTTTCTTT.

This clonotype was picked up many times. This sequence joins TRBV12-3 or TRBV12-4 and TRBJ2-2; the D is unclear. The ends were cut back, 4 bases at V and 0 bases at J, with 6 bases in the middle. The CDR3 loop spans 14 amino acids. The CDR3 coding sequence is TGTGCCAGCAGTTCCATACCGAACACCGGGGAGCTGTTTTTT. Protein product: CASSSIPNTGELFF.

The chain couples TRBV4-1 to TRBJ2-1; D not certain. Germline values: CDR1 MGHRA, CDR2 YSYEKL. Trimming cost V 1 base and J 9 bases, with 16 bases left between them. There are 15 residues in the CDR3. The CDR3 region is CASSQVTRGDGEQFF. The CDR3, as DNA: TGCGCCAGCAGCCAAGTAACCAGAGGAGACGGTGAGCAGTTCTTC.

This rearrangement joins TRBV21-1 to TRBJ2-7. TRBV21-1 is a pseudogene. CDR3 length: 8 amino acids. The DNA for the CDR3 is TGTGCCAGCAGCTCAGCCGCCGTC. Its translation: CASSSAAV.

This clonotype was observed many times. The CDR3 loop reads CSAAGAVPSSYNEQFF. In DNA, the CDR3 is TGCAGCGCCGCGGGGGCGGTTCCGAGCTCCTACAATGAGCAGTTCTTC. The chain combines TRBV29-1 with TRBJ2-1; tentatively, D is TRBD2 (7 bases). CDR3 length: 16 residues. V was clipped by 7 bases and J by 0 bases, with 19 bases between them. The germline CDR1 and CDR2 sequences are SQVTM and ANQGSEA.

The chain has TRBV7-8 and TRBJ2-3; D possibly corresponds to TRBD2 (5 bases). The germline V gene has CDR1 SGHVS and CDR2 FQNEAQ. CDR3 length: 13 residues. Trimming removed 6 bases from V and 2 bases from J, with 9 bases in between. As DNA, the CDR3 is TGTGCCAGCAGTCTCGGGGTCACAGATACGCAGTATTTT. This gives the protein CASSLGVTDTQYF. The complete variable domain, with remaining parts taken from reference TRBV7-8 and TRBJ2-3, reads GAGVSQSPRYKVAKRGQDVALRCDPISGHVSLFWYQQALGQGPEFLTYFQNEAQLDKSGLPSDRFFAERPEGSVSTLKIQRTQQEDSAVYLCASSLGVTDTQYFGPGTRLTVL.

This clonotype turned up a few times. This sequence joins TRBV7-2 and TRBJ1-2; maybe TRBD1 (5 bases). The CDR3 is made up of 15 amino acids. Between the trimmed V and J ends, which lost 9 bases and 4 bases, there was a span of 21 bases. CDR1 and CDR2 (germline): SGHTA, FQGNSA. CDR3 amino acids: CASGVRSSGGYGYTF. In nucleotides, the CDR3 is TGTGCCAGTGGAGTGAGGTCCTCCGGGGGCTATGGCTACACCTTC.

This clonotype was counted between two and nine times. The CDR3 coding sequence is TGTGCCAGCAGCCGGGGACTAGCGGGGGAAGAGACCCAGTACTTC. This gives the protein CASSRGLAGEETQYF. V is TRBV7-6 and J is TRBJ2-5, with 14 nucleotides matching TRBD2. The V segment lost 5 bases and the J segment 3 bases; nucleotides outside the gene matches: 2. This CDR3 has 15 amino acids. Germline V gene lookup returns CDR1 SGHVS and CDR2 FNYEAQ.

Only a few counts were recorded for this clonotype. The rearrangement joins TRBV6-6 to TRBJ2-4; 10 nucleotides agree with TRBD1. The germline CDR1 and CDR2 sequences are MNHNY and SVGAGI (reference sequence). The CDR3 sequence is 13 residues long. V lost 7 bases and J lost 8; bases outside the gene matches: 5. The CDR3 coding sequence is TGTGCCAGCATACCAGGACAGGGGGACATTCAGTACTTC. Its translation is CASIPGQGDIQYF.

A single count supports this clonotype. The V call is TRBV7-2, the J call TRBJ2-2; D not resolved. The CDR3 runs 16 residues. The V and J ends lost 5 bases and 0 bases respectively, with 13 bases between them. Per the germline V gene, CDR1 is SGHTA and CDR2 is FQGNSA. CDR3 nucleotides: TGTGCCAGCAGCCCTTGGACGGCATCGAACACCGGGGAGCTGTTTTTT. Its translation: CASSPWTASNTGELFF.

The DNA for the CDR3 is TGCGCCAGCAGCTACGAGACAGGGAACACTGAAGCTTTCTTT. Translation gives CASSYETGNTEAFF. The chain recombines TRBV5-1 with TRBJ1-1; TRBD1 might be the D (6 bases). Germline loops: CDR1 SGHRS, CDR2 YFSETQ. This CDR3 region has 14 residues. With 3 bases removed from V and 1 base from J, the gap between germline ends came to 10 bases.

This clonotype was observed a few times. This chain links TRBV3-1 with TRBJ2-1, with D maybe TRBD2 (5 bases). The CDR3 is made up of 17 amino acids. Trimming removed 8 bases at V and 4 bases at J, with 24 bases between. Germline V gene sequence: CDR1 LGHDT, CDR2 YNNKEL (reference sequence). CDR3 sequence: CASSLYPLSGLYNEQFF. The CDR3 bases are TGTGCCAGCTCCCTTTACCCTTTAAGCGGATTGTACAATGAGCAGTTCTTC.

The rearrangement uses TRBV7-2 and TRBJ1-2, with no clear D. The CDR3 is 15 residues long. Germline V CDR1 and CDR2: SGHTA, FQGNSA. V lost 1 base and J 4 bases, leaving 13 bases between the germline ends. The CDR3 region is CASSLGNSQLYGYTF. CDR3 bases: TGTGCCAGCAGCTTAGGGAACAGTCAACTCTATGGCTACACCTTC.

This clonotype was seen at least ten times. The rearrangement uses TRBV7-2 and TRBJ2-3, with a tentative D call TRBD2 (5 bases). The length of the CDR3 is 15 residues. Germline CDR1 SGHTA, CDR2 FQGNSA. V was shortened by 1 base and J by 6 bases, with 14 bases between the two germline ends. In nucleotides, the CDR3 is TGTGCCAGCAGCTTAGGCGCTACTAGGAGGGATACGCAGTATTTT. The encoded protein is CASSLGATRRDTQYF.

This clonotype appeared a few times. The chain recombines TRBV4-2 with TRBJ2-3; 8 bases are shared with TRBD2. With V trimmed by 1 base and J by 5 bases, 2 bases remained unmatched. This CDR3 comprises 14 residues. Germline CDR1 and CDR2: LGHNA and YNFKEQ. The DNA for the CDR3 is TGTGCCAGCAGCCAAGTGCTAGCGGGAGATACGCAGTATTTT. Translated: CASSQVLAGDTQYF.